The 5 T cell receptor beta chains in this list originate from one sample, sequenced in a study of T cell repertoires in cytomegalovirus infection. TCRdb ran MiXCR on the reads and lists one entry per CDR3 protein. The profile covers almost 500,000 distinct CDR3 sequences, with about 10% appearing a single time and about 10% taken by the ten largest. Sequenced material: PBMCs. The receptors shown here come from a human donor in good health (CMV status not recorded). Some clones in this sample may be carry-over from other donors' samples.

In its sample, this clonotype was seen a few times. This sequence joins TRBV9 and TRBJ2-1, with TRBD2 matching 8 bases. The V segment lost 4 bases and the J segment 6 bases; nucleotides outside the gene matches: 12. The CDR3 has 16 amino acids. Germline CDR1 SGDLS, CDR2 YYNGEE. The CDR3: CASSSPPGGQGNEQFF. The CDR3 coding sequence is TGTGCCAGCAGCTCACCCCCGGGAGGGCAAGGCAATGAGCAGTTCTTC.

The chain uses TRBV7-2 and TRBJ2-7; D remains unclear. This CDR3 region has 15 residues. The germline gives CDR1 SGHTA, CDR2 FQGNSA. V was shortened by 1 base and J by 0 bases, with 10 bases between the two germline ends. Written as DNA, the CDR3 is TGTACCAGCAGCTTAGGGGTGACCAGCTCCTACGAGCAGTACTTC. Amino acids: CTSSLGVTSSYEQYF.

At least ten counts were recorded for this clonotype. This chain joins TRBV3-1 and TRBJ2-7; 8 nucleotides align to TRBD2. The CDR3 has 15 residues. Germline loops: CDR1 LGHDT, CDR2 YNNKEL (reference sequence). Germline trimming cut 0 bases from V and 4 bases from J; bases unmatched to any gene: 5. This chain's CDR3 is CASSQETSGPYEQYF. The CDR3 DNA reads TGTGCCAGCAGCCAAGAAACTAGCGGACCTTACGAGCAGTACTTC.

This clonotype was seen more than once but under ten times. The J gene is TRBJ2-3, the V gene TRBV29-1; D is uncertain. CDR3 length equals 12 residues. The V gene's germline CDR1 is SQVTM and CDR2 ANQGSEA. Trimming shortened V by 1 base and J by 4 bases, and 6 bases separated the two germline ends. CDR3 sequence (DNA): TGCAGCGTTGAAGCGCAAGCAGATACGCAGTATTTT. Protein: CSVEAQADTQYF.

This clonotype was seen repeatedly, ten times or more. The V call is TRBV7-8, the J call TRBJ1-6, with 8 nucleotides matching TRBD1. Germline V gives CDR1 SGHVS, CDR2 FQNEAQ. The CDR3 covers 16 residues. V shed 3 bases and J 4 bases; nucleotides not matched to a gene: 5. Here the CDR3 DNA reads TGTGCCAGCAGCTTTGCAGGGGGCGATTATAATTCACCCCTCCACTTT. This translates into CASSFAGGDYNSPLHF.